One sample yielded the 27 T cell receptor beta chains listed below, sequenced in a study of CD8 T cells in ankylosing spondylitis. TCRdb ran MiXCR on the 5' RACE reads and lists one entry per CDR3 protein. In the table there are about 340,000 distinct CDR3 sequences, about 15% of which are singletons. What was sequenced was blood, either unsorted or a sorted T cell fraction (not recorded which). These receptors came from a male donor with ankylosing spondylitis or in good health (not recorded which).

The chain carries TRBV3-1 and TRBJ2-3; 7 bases are shared with TRBD1. Looked up from germline, CDR1 is LGHDT and CDR2 is YNNKEL (reference sequence). The V segment lost 1 base and the J segment 9 bases; nucleotides outside the gene matches: 7. CDR3 size: 14 residues. CDR3 bases: TGTGCCAGCAGCCAAGTTAACAGGGGTCCCACGCAGTATTTT. Translating gives CASSQVNRGPTQYF.

This clonotype was seen ten or more times. The chain carries TRBV5-1 and TRBJ1-1; 7 bases fit TRBD1. Unmatched junction bases numbered 8, after V lost 3 bases and J lost 3 bases. The CDR3 loop spans 15 amino acids. Looked up from germline, CDR1 is SGHRS and CDR2 is YFSETQ. This CDR3 reads CASSSGTEVYTEAFF. For the CDR3, the DNA is TGCGCCAGCAGCTCCGGGACAGAGGTGTACACTGAAGCTTTCTTT.

This clonotype was counted only a few times. The chain carries TRBV27 and TRBJ1-2; tentative D call: TRBD1 (6 bases). V was cut by 6 bases and J by 0 bases, with 17 bases left in between. This CDR3 spans 16 amino acids. The V gene's germline CDR1 is MNHEY and CDR2 SMNVEV (reference sequence). CDR3 sequence (DNA): TGTGCCAGCAGACCGGGTGCGACAGGCCCTAACTATGGCTACACCTTC. Amino acids: CASRPGATGPNYGYTF.

The rearrangement joins TRBV20-1 to TRBJ1-6; D call uncertain. The CDR3 runs to 17 residues. The V gene lost 0 bases and the J gene lost 0 bases, with 12 bases spanning the gap. Germline V gene sequence: CDR1 DFQATT, CDR2 SNEGSKA (reference sequence). The CDR3 DNA reads TGCAGTGCTAGAGATCAGGCAGGCAGCTCCTATAATTCACCCCTCCACTTT. The encoded protein is CSARDQAGSSYNSPLHF.

The genes are TRBV20-1 and TRBJ2-3, with unresolved D. This CDR3 contains 11 residues. The germline CDR1 and CDR2 sequences are DFQATT and SNEGSKA (reference sequence). V shed 5 bases and J shed 5 bases, with 8 bases lying between them. CDR3: CSADPEDTQYF. The DNA for the CDR3 is TGCAGTGCTGATCCCGAAGATACGCAGTATTTT.

This clonotype was counted only a few times. The conserved phenylalanine or tryptophan is not found at the CDR3 terminus, so this likely reflects a read error. The limits of the CDR3 on the DNA are not certain, so only TCRdb's listed CDR3 is given. The gene calls are TRBV20-1 and TRBJ2-1; the table's D gene call, TRBD1, was not cross checked with the DNA. Germline V CDR1 and CDR2: DFQATT, SNEGSKA (reference sequence). The CDR3 spans 13 residues, counting both ends. This chain's CDR3 is CSAGRLGLPVRVI.

The chain combines TRBV5-6 with TRBJ1-1; unclear D gene. The CDR3 has 14 amino acids. The V end was cut by 2 bases, the J end by 1 base, with 9 bases between. CDR1 and CDR2 (germline): SGHDT, YYEEEE. The CDR3 loop reads CASSFGRTNTEAFF. CDR3 sequence (DNA): TGTGCCAGCAGCTTTGGGAGAACGAACACTGAAGCTTTCTTT. Supplemented by reference TRBV5-6 and TRBJ1-1, the full variable domain reads DAGVTQSPTHLIKTRGQQVTLRCSPKSGHDTVSWYQQALGQGPQFIFQYYEEEERQRGNFPDRFSGHQFPNYSSELNVNALLLGDSALYLCASSFGRTNTEAFFGQGTRLTVV.

At least ten counts were recorded for this clonotype. This chain connects TRBV2 to TRBJ2-1, with 9 bases aligning to TRBD2. This CDR3 is 16 amino acids long. Trimming took 4 bases from V and 6 from J; bases not matched to a gene: 10. CDR1 and CDR2 from the germline V gene are SNHLY and FYNNEI. CDR3 protein: CASSGDLAGAGNEQFF. For the CDR3, the DNA is TGTGCCAGCAGTGGGGATTTAGCGGGAGCCGGCAATGAGCAGTTCTTC.

Here the CDR3 DNA reads TGCAGTGCTAGAGATCCGACAGGGGCCGGGGAGCTGTTTTTT. It is translated as CSARDPTGAGELFF. The genes are TRBV20-1 and TRBJ2-2, with TRBD1 identical over 8 bases. This CDR3 comprises 14 residues. Germline CDR1 is DFQATT and CDR2 is SNEGSKA (reference sequence). The trim removed 0 bases at V and 6 bases at J, leaving 3 bases unmatched.

There are many counts of this clonotype. This chain uses TRBV20-1 with TRBJ1-5, with a possible D match to TRBD1 (5 bases). Germline V CDR1 and CDR2: DFQATT, SNEGSKA (reference sequence). CDR3 length: 11 amino acids. The V end was cut by 7 bases, the J end by 2 bases, with 6 bases between. The CDR3 region is CSVGRNQPQHF. CDR3 sequence (DNA): TGCAGTGTGGGGCGCAATCAGCCCCAGCATTTT.

Only a few counts were recorded for this clonotype. This rearrangement joins TRBV7-6 to TRBJ1-4; D unresolved. Germline loops: CDR1 SGHVS, CDR2 FNYEAQ. This CDR3 has 14 amino acids. The ends were cut back, 5 bases at V and 4 bases at J, with 11 bases in the middle. In DNA, the CDR3 is TGTGCCAGCAGCGCCGGACCGTTTAATGAAAAACTGTTTTTT. Translated, it gives CASSAGPFNEKLFF.

The rearrangement joins TRBV7-2 to TRBJ1-2; possible D gene TRBD1, 6 bases. Germline CDR1 is SGHTA and CDR2 is FQGNSA. V lost 5 bases, J lost 8 bases, and 12 bases lay in between. The CDR3 consists of 12 residues. CDR3 bases: TGTGCCAGCAGCCTCCAGACAGGAGGCTACACCTTC. Translating it yields CASSLQTGGYTF.

The genes are TRBV28 and TRBJ1-1; D is possibly TRBD1 (5 bases). The CDR3 totals 14 residues. Per the germline V gene, CDR1 is MDHEN and CDR2 is SYDVKM. Trimming stripped 7 bases from V and 5 bases from J, with 17 bases between. The CDR3 sequence: CASILQEPRTEAFF. The CDR3 DNA reads TGTGCCAGCATCCTACAGGAGCCGAGGACTGAAGCTTTCTTT.

At least ten counts were recorded for this clonotype. CDR3 sequence (DNA): TGTGCCAGCAGCCCGGGGGGGGTCCAAGAGACCCAGTACTTC. Its protein is CASSPGGVQETQYF. The chain links TRBV12-3 or TRBV12-4 to TRBJ2-5; 8 bases fit TRBD2. The CDR3 is 14 residues long. After removal of 6 bases from V and 1 base from J, the junction contained 4 bases not matched to a gene.

The chain is built from TRBV27 and TRBJ2-1; D unresolved. Trimming cost V 1 base and J 9 bases, with 10 bases left between them. The V gene's germline CDR1 is MNHEY and CDR2 SMNVEV (reference sequence). This CDR3 has 13 amino acids. The CDR3, as DNA: TGTGCCAGCAGTTTATGGCTAGTGGGTGAGCAGTTCTTC. Protein product: CASSLWLVGEQFF.

This clonotype has a handful of counts. The chain couples TRBV29-1 to TRBJ2-3; no clear D gene. With 4 bases removed from V and 6 bases from J, the gap between germline ends came to 8 bases. The germline gives CDR1 SQVTM, CDR2 ANQGSEA. This CDR3 has 11 residues. The CDR3 loop is CSVAGPDTQYF. The CDR3 DNA follows: TGCAGCGTTGCGGGTCCCGATACGCAGTATTTT.

The V gene is TRBV12-3 or TRBV12-4, the J gene TRBJ2-1; 7 positions agree with TRBD2. The CDR3 spans 14 residues. V lost 4 bases to trimming and J lost 9 bases; unmatched junction nucleotides: 9. CDR3 nucleotide sequence: TGTGCCAGCAGTTCCTTAACTAGCGCTCCTGAGCAGTTCTTC. The encoded protein is CASSSLTSAPEQFF.

The V and J genes are TRBV6-1 and TRBJ1-1, with unresolved D. The CDR3 has 12 residues. Between the trimmed V and J ends, which lost 11 bases and 4 bases, there was a span of 14 bases. CDR1 and CDR2 (germline): MNHNS, SASEGT. As DNA, the CDR3 is TGTGCCGGCCGGGGAGGGAGCACTGAAGCTTTCTTT. The encoded protein is CAGRGGSTEAFF.

V gene TRBV11-3 combines with J gene TRBJ2-7, with TRBD1 matching 10 bases. Germline assignment: CDR1 SGHNT and CDR2 YENEEA. V lost 6 bases and J lost 6; bases outside the gene matches: 11. The CDR3 covers 15 residues. CDR3 residues: CASSRDGGQGFEQYF. The CDR3 nucleotides are TGTGCCAGCAGTAGAGATGGGGGACAGGGGTTCGAGCAGTACTTC.

This clonotype has only a few counts. The V call is TRBV18, the J call TRBJ2-2; 8 positions agree with TRBD2. With 2 bases clipped from V and 4 bases from J, the junction kept 6 bases outside the gene matches. This CDR3 region has 16 residues. Germline V CDR1 and CDR2: KGHSH, LQKENI. CDR3 loop: CASSPGTREVTGELFF. CDR3 coding DNA: TGTGCCAGCTCACCAGGGACGCGGGAGGTCACCGGGGAGCTGTTTTTT.

This clonotype was picked up a small number of times. The rearrangement links TRBV12-3 or TRBV12-4 to TRBJ2-7, with D perhaps given as TRBD1 or TRBD2 (5 bases each). This CDR3 has 14 amino acids. V lost 6 bases to trimming and J lost 2 bases, with 14 bases between them. In DNA, the CDR3 is TGTGCCAGCAGACTATCGGGGACGGCCTACGAGCAGTACTTC. Protein product: CASRLSGTAYEQYF.

This clonotype was seen a few times. The rearrangement uses TRBV4-2 and TRBJ2-7; 8 bases are shared with TRBD2. The V segment lost 0 bases and the J segment 9 bases; nucleotides outside the gene matches: 7. CDR3 length: 14 residues. The germline V gene encodes CDR1 LGHNA and CDR2 YNFKEQ. CDR3 sequence: CASSQERMSGRQYF. CDR3 coding DNA: TGTGCCAGCAGCCAAGAAAGGATGAGCGGGAGGCAGTACTTC.

This clonotype was found many times. V and J are TRBV7-9 and TRBJ2-1; a possible D gene is TRBD2 (6 bases). Deletions cut 1 base from V and 1 base from J, with 8 bases between. The CDR3 consists of 15 residues. Germline loops: CDR1 SEHNR, CDR2 FQNEAQ (reference sequence). CDR3 in amino acids: CASSLDRESYNEQFF. In nucleotides, the CDR3 is TGTGCCAGCAGCTTAGATCGGGAGTCCTACAATGAGCAGTTCTTC. The full variable domain, with the rest looked up from reference TRBV7-9 and TRBJ2-1, is DTGVSQNPRHKITKRGQNVTFRCDPISEHNRLYWYRQTLGQGPEFLTYFQNEAQLEKSRLLSDRFSAERPKGSFSTLEIQRTEQGDSAMYLCASSLDRESYNEQFFGPGTRLTVL.

This clonotype was seen at least ten times. The chain uses TRBV29-1 and TRBJ2-5; possible D gene TRBD2, 5 bases. The V gene's germline CDR1 is SQVTM and CDR2 ANQGSEA. The CDR3 loop spans 13 amino acids. Trimming removed 7 bases at V and 3 bases at J, with 15 bases between. The CDR3 DNA reads as TGCAGCGCCCGACATGGAGGAGAAGAGACCCAGTACTTC. Amino acids: CSARHGGEETQYF. The full variable domain, completed using reference TRBV29-1 and TRBJ2-5, is SAVISQKPSRDICQRGTSLTIQCQVDSQVTMMFWYRQQPGQSLTLIATANQGSEATYESGFVIDKFPISRPNLTFSTLTVSNMSPEDSSIYLCSARHGGEETQYFGPGTRLLVL.

This clonotype was picked up a small number of times. The chain employs TRBV4-2 and TRBJ2-7; 9 positions match TRBD2. CDR3 length: 14 amino acids. Germline V CDR1 and CDR2: LGHNA, YNFKEQ. V gave up 3 bases and J gave up 6 bases; unmatched junction bases: 6. CDR3 residues: CASSQAGGPSEQYF. CDR3 nucleotide sequence: TGTGCCAGCAGCCAGGCGGGAGGGCCGAGCGAGCAGTACTTC.

This clonotype was observed a few times. The chain links TRBV20-1 to TRBJ2-7; TRBD2 aligns across 9 bases. Trimming at V came to 4 bases and at J to 6 bases, leaving 7 bases not matched to a gene. The CDR3 totals 13 residues. CDR1 DFQATT and CDR2 SNEGSKA come from the germline V gene (reference sequence). The CDR3 DNA follows: TGCAGTGCTAATAGCGGGAGCTCCGGCGAGCAGTACTTC. It codes for CSANSGSSGEQYF.

This clonotype was seen a handful of times. The chain is built from TRBV2 and TRBJ2-4, with 9 positions matching TRBD1. With V trimmed by 5 bases and J by 3 bases, 5 bases remained unmatched. The germline CDR1 and CDR2 sequences are SNHLY and FYNNEI. This CDR3 has 15 amino acids. The CDR3 region is CASSYGQGSKNIQYF. The CDR3 DNA follows: TGTGCCAGCAGTTATGGACAGGGGAGCAAAAACATTCAGTACTTC.